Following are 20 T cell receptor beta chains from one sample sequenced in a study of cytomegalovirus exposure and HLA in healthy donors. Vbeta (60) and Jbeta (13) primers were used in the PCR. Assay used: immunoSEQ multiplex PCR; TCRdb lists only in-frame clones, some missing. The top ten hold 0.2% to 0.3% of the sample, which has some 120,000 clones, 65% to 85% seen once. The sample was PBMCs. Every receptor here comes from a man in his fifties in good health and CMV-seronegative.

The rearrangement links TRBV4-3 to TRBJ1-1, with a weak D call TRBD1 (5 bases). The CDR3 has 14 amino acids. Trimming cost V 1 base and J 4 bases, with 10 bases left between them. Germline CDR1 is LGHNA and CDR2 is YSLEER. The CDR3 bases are TGCGCCAGCAGCCAAGGTCAGGGCACCACTGAAGCTTTCTTT. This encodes CASSQGQGTTEAFF.

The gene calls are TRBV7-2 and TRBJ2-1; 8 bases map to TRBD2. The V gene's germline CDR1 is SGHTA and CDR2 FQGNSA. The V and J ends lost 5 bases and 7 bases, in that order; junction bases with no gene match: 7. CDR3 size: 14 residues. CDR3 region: CASSRRTSLNEQFF. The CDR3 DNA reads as TGTGCCAGCAGCCGTCGGACTAGCTTAAATGAGCAGTTCTTC.

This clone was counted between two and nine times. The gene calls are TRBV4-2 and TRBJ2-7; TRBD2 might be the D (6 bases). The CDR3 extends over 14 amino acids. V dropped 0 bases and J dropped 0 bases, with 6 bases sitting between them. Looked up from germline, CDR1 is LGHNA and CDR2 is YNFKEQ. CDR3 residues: CASSQDGSSYEQYF. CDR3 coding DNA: TGTGCCAGCAGCCAAGACGGGAGCTCCTACGAGCAGTACTTC.

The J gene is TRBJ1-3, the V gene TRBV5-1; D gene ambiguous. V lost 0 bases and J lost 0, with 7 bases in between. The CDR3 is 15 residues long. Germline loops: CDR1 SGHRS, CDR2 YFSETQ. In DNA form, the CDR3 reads TGCGCCAGCAGCTTGGAAACAGCCTCTGGAAACACCATATATTTT. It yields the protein CASSLETASGNTIYF.

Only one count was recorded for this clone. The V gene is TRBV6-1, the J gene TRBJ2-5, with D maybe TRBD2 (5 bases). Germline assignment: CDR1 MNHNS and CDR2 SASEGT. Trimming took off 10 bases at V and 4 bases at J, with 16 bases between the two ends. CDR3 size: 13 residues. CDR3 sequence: CATSAAGGETQYF. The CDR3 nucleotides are TGTGCCACCTCAGCGGCAGGTGGAGAGACCCAGTACTTC.

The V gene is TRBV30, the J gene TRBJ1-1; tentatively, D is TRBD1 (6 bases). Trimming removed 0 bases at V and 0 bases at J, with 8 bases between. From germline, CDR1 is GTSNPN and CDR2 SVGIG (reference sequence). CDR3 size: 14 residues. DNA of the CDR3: TGTGCCTGGAGTGTAGGACAGCTGAACACTGAAGCTTTCTTT. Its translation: CAWSVGQLNTEAFF.

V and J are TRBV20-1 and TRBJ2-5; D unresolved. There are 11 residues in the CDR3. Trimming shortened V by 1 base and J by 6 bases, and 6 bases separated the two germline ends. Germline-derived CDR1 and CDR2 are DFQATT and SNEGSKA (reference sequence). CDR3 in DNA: TGCAGTGCTAGAGGAGGAAAGACCCAGTACTTC. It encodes CSARGGKTQYF.

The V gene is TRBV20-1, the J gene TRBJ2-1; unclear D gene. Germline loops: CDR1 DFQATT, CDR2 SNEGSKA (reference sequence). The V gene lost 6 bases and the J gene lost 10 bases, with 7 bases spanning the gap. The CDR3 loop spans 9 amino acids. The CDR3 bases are TGCAGTGCCCCCCGGGAGCAGTTCTTC. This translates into CSAPREQFF.

CDR3 sequence: CASSEGQGFEAFF. DNA of the CDR3: TGTGCCAGCAGTGAAGGTCAGGGATTTGAAGCTTTCTTT. The genes are TRBV6-1 and TRBJ1-1; D possibly corresponds to TRBD1 (5 bases). CDR3 length equals 13 residues. The germline V and J ends were trimmed by 1 base and 7 bases, with 10 bases remaining between them. Germline-derived CDR1 and CDR2 are MNHNS and SASEGT.

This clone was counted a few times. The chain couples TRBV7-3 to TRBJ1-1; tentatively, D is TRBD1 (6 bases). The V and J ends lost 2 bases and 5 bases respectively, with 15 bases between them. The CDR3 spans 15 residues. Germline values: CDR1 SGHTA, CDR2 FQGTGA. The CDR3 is CASSLSAGAETEAFF. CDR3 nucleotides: TGTGCCAGCAGCTTATCCGCAGGGGCGGAAACTGAAGCTTTCTTT.

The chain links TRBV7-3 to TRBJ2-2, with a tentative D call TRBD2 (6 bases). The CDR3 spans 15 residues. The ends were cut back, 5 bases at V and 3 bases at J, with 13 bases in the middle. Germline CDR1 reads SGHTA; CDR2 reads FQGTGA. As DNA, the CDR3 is TGTGCCAGCAGCCTAAGGGACTCCTACACCGGGGAGCTGTTTTTT. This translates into CASSLRDSYTGELFF.

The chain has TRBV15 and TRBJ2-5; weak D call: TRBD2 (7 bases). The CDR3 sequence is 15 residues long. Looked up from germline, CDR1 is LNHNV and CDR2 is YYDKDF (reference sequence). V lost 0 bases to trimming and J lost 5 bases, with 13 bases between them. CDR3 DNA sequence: TGTGCCACCAGCAGAGATCCGGGGGGCTTGGAGACCCAGTACTTC. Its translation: CATSRDPGGLETQYF.

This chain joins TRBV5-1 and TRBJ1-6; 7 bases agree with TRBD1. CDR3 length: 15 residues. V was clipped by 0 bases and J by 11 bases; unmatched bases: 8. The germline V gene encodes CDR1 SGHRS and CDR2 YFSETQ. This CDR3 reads CASSLGQGSWAPLHF. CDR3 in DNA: TGCGCCAGCAGCTTGGGACAGGGCTCCTGGGCACCCCTCCACTTT.

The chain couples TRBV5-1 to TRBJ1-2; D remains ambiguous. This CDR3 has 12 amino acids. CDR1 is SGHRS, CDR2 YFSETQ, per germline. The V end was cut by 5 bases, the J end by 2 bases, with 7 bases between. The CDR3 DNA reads TGCGCCAGCAGACAGAACAACTATGGCTACACCTTC. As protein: CASRQNNYGYTF.

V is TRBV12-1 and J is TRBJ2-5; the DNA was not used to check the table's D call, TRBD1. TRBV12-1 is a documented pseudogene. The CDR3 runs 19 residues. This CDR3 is CASSIPNLGDRGHQETQYF. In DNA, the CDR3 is TGTGCCAGCAGCATACCGAATTTGGGGGACAGGGGGCACCAAGAGACCCAGTACTTC.

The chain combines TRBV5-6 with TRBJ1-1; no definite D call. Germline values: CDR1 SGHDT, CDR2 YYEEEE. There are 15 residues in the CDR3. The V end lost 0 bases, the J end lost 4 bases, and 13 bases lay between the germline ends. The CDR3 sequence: CASSLGFGVSTEAFF. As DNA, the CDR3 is TGTGCCAGCAGCTTGGGGTTTGGTGTGAGCACTGAAGCTTTCTTT.

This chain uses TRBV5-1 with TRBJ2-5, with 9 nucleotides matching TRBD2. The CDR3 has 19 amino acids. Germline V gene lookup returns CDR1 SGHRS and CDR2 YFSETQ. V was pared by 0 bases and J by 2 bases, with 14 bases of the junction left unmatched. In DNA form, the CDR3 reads TGCGCCAGCAGCTTGGTTTTTGGTTACCCGGGACTAGCTCAAGAGACCCAGTACTTC. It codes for CASSLVFGYPGLAQETQYF.

The CDR3 sequence is CASSILAGNTDTQYF. Here the CDR3 DNA reads TGTGCCAGTAGTATACTAGCGGGGAACACAGATACGCAGTATTTT. The V and J genes are TRBV19 and TRBJ2-3, with TRBD2 identical over 9 bases. The germline V gene has CDR1 LNHDA and CDR2 SQIVND (reference sequence). The ends lost 2 bases at V and 2 bases at J; junction bases unmatched: 2. CDR3 length: 15 residues.

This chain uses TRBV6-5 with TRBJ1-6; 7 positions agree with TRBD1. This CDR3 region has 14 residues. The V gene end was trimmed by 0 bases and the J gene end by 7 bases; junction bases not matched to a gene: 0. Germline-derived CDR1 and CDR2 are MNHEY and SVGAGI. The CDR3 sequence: CASSYSTGNSPLHF. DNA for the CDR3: TGTGCCAGCAGTTACTCGACAGGGAATTCACCCCTCCACTTT.

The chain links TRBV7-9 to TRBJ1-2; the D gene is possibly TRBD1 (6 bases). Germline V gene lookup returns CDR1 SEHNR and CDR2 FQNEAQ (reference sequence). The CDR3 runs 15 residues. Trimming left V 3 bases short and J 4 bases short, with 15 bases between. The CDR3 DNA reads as TGTGCCAGCAGCTTCCCAGGGGAGCATAGCTATGGCTACACCTTC. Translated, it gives CASSFPGEHSYGYTF.